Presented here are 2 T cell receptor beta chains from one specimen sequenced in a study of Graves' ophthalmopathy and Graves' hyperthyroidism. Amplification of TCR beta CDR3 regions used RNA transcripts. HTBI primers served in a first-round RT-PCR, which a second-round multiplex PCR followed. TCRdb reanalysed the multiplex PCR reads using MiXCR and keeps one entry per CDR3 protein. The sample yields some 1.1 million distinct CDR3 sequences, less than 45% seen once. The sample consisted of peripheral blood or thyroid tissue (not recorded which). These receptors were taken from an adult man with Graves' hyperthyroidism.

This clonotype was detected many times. The CDR3 region is CASSLDNSAFF. In nucleotides, the CDR3 is TGCGCCAGCAGCCTCGACAATTCGGCTTTCTTT. The rearrangement links TRBV5-1 to TRBJ1-1; D unresolved. The CDR3 contains 11 residues. V lost 4 bases and J 11 bases, leaving 12 bases between the germline ends. Germline V gene data show CDR1 as SGHRS and CDR2 as YFSETQ.

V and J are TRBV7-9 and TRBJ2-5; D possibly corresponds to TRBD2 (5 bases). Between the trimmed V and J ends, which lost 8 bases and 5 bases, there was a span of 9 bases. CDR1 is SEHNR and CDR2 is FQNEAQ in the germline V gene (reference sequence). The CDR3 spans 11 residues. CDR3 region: CASGRIETQYF. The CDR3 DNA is TGTGCCAGCGGGAGAATCGAGACCCAGTACTTC.